This T cell receptor beta chain was observed in a study of blood T cells in healthy people across ages (dated by TCRdb to the mid-2010s). Describing the broader study: Template switching captured roughly one uniquely barcoded TCR beta cDNA molecule per two T cells in model experiments. The study measured age-related changes in TCR beta repertoire diversity using deep sequencing normalized with unique cDNA molecular identifiers. The donors were divided into four age groups: young (average around 15 years), middle-aged (about 40), aged (about 60) and long-lived (around 87). To avoid experimental bias, donors of different ages were spread randomly across the sequencing lanes. Using the same blood draw, the study looked at two additional independent replicas of 1 million unique cDNA reads for two donors, one aged 18 to 30 and the other aged 80 or older.

Systemically healthy Caucasian individuals from Russia, roughly 40 in total and aged roughly 6 to 90 years, were included as donors. Around 10 milliliters of peripheral blood were collected from each donor into EDTA-treated Vacutainer tubes. Ficoll-Paque density-gradient centrifugation was used to isolate PBMCs, with at least 7 million per sample. Trizol reagent was used to extract total RNA from PBMCs, with at least 5.5 micrograms per sample. For every donor, flow cytometry on a PBMC aliquot measured the percentage of naive CD45RAhigh/CD27high T cells. The library was prepared using 5' RACE. The sequencing machine was an Illumina HiSeq 2500. A second PCR of roughly 7 to 11 cycles was run with a J-beta primer mix and a sample-barcoded 5' primer. A template-switch 5' adaptor carrying 12 random nucleotides introduced a unique molecular identifier onto each TCR beta cDNA molecule. Each sample yielded at least 3 million CDR3-containing paired-end reads. First-strand cDNA synthesis was performed from all RNA using the Mint cDNA synthesis kit, with priming by a TRBC-specific oligonucleotide. After uracil-DNA glycosylase treatment, a first 18-cycle PCR used universal primers M1SS and BC2_uni_R on all cDNA. The original methods were these. Each sample was normalized by randomly selecting 1 million high-quality reads, each carrying a distinct molecular identifier. Instead of being binned into consensus sequences, reads with shared molecular identifiers were discarded. MiTCR, with a Q25 quality threshold and the strictest error-elimination algorithm, was used for CDR3 identification, clonotype clustering and error correction. A nonparametric unseen species model with Euler transformation was used to estimate a lower bound on total TCR beta diversity. TCRdb trimmed the raw reads at Q25, called clones with MiXCR and kept productive beta chains. Every entry covers one CDR3 protein and lists the most common genes and DNA from its rows. TCRdb assigned the V and J calls; the authors' analysis was not used. This sample comprises about 1.6 million distinct CDR3 sequences, about 31% of them detected only once. The ten largest account for roughly 12% of the sample.

Overall study results and their limits: There was a strong correlation between observed TCR beta diversity and the percentage of naive T cells measured by flow cytometry. As age increased, observed TCR beta diversity per million T cells dropped in a roughly linear way, and a significant reduction was already evident by age about 40. Estimates of total diversity based on one million sequenced T cells were regarded as lower bounds and as underestimates. Conclusive comparison of naive and antigen-experienced compartments was prevented by the profiling of bulk unsorted PBMCs. Because the CMV infection status of the donors was unknown, age-related changes in expanded clonotypes may potentially have been confounded. Compared with the aged group, the long-lived group had more naive CD4+ T cells, fewer expanded clones and increased TCR diversity, suggesting age selection.

V is shortened by 5 bases, J by 2 bases, and the region joining them spans 12 bases. The germline V gene gives CDR1 as SGHVS and CDR2 as FQNEAQ. From its cysteine to its phenylalanine, the CDR3 spans 14 amino acids. Here the CDR3 DNA is all that survives: 42 bases in frame from base 1. Comments on this clonotype: Its antigen is currently not known. The input lacks base qualities; no much larger clone sits a single base away.

The sequence is built from TRBV7-8 and TRBJ2-5; possibly the D gene is TRBD2, per 6 matching bases. The sequenced sample was blood. The origin of this receptor is a woman between 25 and 40 years old in good health. The CDR3 region has the sequence CASSRSAGQETQYF. At the DNA level, the sequence is TGTGCCAGCAGCCGTTCGGCGGGGCAAGAGACCCAGTACTTC. The reference TRBV7-8 and TRBJ2-5 proteins fill in what lies around the CDR3, so the full variable domain reads GAGVSQSPRYKVAKRGQDVALRCDPISGHVSLFWYQQALGQGPEFLTYFQNEAQLDKSGLPSDRFFAERPEGSVSTLKIQRTQQEDSAVYLCASSRSAGQETQYFGPGTRLLVL.